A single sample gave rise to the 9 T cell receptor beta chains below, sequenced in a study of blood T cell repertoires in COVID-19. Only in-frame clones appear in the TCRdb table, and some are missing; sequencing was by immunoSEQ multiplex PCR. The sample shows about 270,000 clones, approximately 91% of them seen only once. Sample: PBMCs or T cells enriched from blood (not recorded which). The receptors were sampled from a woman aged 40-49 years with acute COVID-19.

The CDR3 coding sequence is TGTGCCAGCAGCGAGGGACTAGCGGGCCGATACAATGAGCAGTTCTTC. Encoded protein: CASSEGLAGRYNEQFF. V is TRBV9 and J is TRBJ2-1, with 12 bases matching TRBD2. Losses at the gene ends were 3 bases for V and 4 bases for J; bases not matched to a gene: 5. Germline V lookup: CDR1 SGDLS, CDR2 YYNGEE. The CDR3 covers 16 residues.

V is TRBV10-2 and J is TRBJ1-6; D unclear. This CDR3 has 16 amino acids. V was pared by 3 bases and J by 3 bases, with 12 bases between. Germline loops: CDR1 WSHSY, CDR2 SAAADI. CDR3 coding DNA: TGCGCCAGCAGTGATGCCAGGTCCGGCTATAATTCACCCCTCCACTTT. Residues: CASSDARSGYNSPLHF.

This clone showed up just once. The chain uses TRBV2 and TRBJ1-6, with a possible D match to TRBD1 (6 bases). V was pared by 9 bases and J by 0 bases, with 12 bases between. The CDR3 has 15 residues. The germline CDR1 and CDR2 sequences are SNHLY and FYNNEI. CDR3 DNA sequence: TGTGCCAGGGCAACAGGGAGCTCCTATAATTCACCCCTCCACTTT. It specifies CARATGSSYNSPLHF.

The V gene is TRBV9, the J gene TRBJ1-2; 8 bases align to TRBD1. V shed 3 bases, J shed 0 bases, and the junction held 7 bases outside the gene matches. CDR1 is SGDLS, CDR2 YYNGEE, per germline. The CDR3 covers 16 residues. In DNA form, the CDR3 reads TGTGCCAGCAGCGGAGCCGGGACAGGCTCTAACTATGGCTACACCTTC. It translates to CASSGAGTGSNYGYTF. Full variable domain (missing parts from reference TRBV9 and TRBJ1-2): DSGVTQTPKHLITATGQRVTLRCSPRSGDLSVYWYQQSLDQGLQFLIQYYNGEERAKGNILERFSAQQFPDLHSELNLSSLELGDSALYFCASSGAGTGSNYGYTFGSGTRLTVV.

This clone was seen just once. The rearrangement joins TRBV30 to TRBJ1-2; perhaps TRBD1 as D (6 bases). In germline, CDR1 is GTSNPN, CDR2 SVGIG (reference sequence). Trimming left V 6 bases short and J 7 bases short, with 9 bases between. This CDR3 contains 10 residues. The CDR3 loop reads CACYRAGYTF. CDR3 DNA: TGTGCCTGTTACAGGGCTGGCTACACCTTC.

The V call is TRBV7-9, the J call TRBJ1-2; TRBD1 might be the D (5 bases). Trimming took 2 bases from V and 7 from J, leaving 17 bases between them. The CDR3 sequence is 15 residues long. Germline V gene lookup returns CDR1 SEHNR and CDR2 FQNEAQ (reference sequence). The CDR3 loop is CASSLLVSGVSGYTF. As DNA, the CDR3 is TGTGCCAGCAGCTTATTGGTCTCGGGGGTTAGTGGCTACACCTTC.

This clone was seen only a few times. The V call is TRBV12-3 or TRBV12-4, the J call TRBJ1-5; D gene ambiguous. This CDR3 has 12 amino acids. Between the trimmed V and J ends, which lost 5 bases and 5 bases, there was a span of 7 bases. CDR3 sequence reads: CASSARDQPQHF. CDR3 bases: TGTGCCAGCAGTGCGAGGGATCAGCCCCAGCATTTT.

The DNA of the CDR3 is TGTGCCAGCAGCCAAATCTTAGAAGAGACCCAGTACTTC. Amino acid sequence: CASSQILEETQYF. This chain joins TRBV3-1 (or the pseudogene TRBV3-2) and TRBJ2-5; D is ambiguous. Looked up from germline, CDR1 is LGHDT and CDR2 is YNNKEL (reference sequence). V was pared by 2 bases and J by 3 bases, with 7 bases between. CDR3 length: 13 residues.

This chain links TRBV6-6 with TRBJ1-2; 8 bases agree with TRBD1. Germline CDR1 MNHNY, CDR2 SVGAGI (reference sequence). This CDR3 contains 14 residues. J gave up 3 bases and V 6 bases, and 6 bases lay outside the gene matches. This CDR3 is CASRHGQGYYGYTF. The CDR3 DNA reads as TGTGCCAGCAGACACGGACAGGGCTACTATGGCTACACCTTC.